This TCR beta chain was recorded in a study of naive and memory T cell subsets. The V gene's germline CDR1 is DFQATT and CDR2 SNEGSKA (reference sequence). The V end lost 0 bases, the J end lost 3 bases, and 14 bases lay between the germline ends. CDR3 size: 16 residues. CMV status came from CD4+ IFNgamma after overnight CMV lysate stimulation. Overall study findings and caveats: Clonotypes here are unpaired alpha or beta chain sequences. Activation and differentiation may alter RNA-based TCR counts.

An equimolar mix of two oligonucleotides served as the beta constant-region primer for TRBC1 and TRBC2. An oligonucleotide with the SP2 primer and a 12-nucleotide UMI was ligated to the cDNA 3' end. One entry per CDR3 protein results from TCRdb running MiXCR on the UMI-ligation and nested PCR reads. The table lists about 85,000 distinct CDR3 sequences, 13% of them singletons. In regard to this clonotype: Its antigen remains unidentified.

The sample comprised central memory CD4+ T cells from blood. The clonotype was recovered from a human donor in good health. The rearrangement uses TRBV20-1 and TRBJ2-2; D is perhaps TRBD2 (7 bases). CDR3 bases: TGCAGTGCTAGAGAAGGGGGGACTACCTACACCGGGGAGCTGTTTTTT. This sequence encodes CSAREGGTTYTGELFF.